What follows is one T cell receptor (beta chain) and its context. Its target is not known. This sample is part of a study of T-cell memory formation after mild COVID-19. Study as a whole: TCR clusters were largely donor specific. Study results and limitations: The authors left the SARS-CoV-2 specificity of second-wave clones peaking on day 37 unconfirmed. Cross-reactive memory seemingly joined, as some responding clones were found in pre-infection memory.

Germline lookup yields CDR1 MNHEY and CDR2 SVGAGI. The CDR3 is 15 amino acids. The V gene lost 0 bases and the J gene lost 6 bases, with 14 bases spanning the gap. TCR alpha and TCR beta cDNA libraries with sample barcodes and UMIs came from 5'RACE using constant-segment primers. TCRdb re-analysed the 5' RACE reads in MiXCR, keeping a single row per CDR3 protein. The table lists over 250,000 distinct CDR3 sequences, about 15% of them singletons. V and J are TRBV6-5 and TRBJ1-2; possible D gene TRBD1, 6 bases. Sequences were obtained from PBMCs or a T cell subset sorted from them (not recorded which). The receptor comes from a man between 18 and 35 years old who had mild COVID-19 (a few samples of this study predate the infection). Cell type and time point are not known. The CDR3 region is CASSYSSRGGDGYTF. The CDR3 coding sequence is TGTGCCAGCAGTTACTCATCCAGGGGCGGGGATGGCTACACCTTC.